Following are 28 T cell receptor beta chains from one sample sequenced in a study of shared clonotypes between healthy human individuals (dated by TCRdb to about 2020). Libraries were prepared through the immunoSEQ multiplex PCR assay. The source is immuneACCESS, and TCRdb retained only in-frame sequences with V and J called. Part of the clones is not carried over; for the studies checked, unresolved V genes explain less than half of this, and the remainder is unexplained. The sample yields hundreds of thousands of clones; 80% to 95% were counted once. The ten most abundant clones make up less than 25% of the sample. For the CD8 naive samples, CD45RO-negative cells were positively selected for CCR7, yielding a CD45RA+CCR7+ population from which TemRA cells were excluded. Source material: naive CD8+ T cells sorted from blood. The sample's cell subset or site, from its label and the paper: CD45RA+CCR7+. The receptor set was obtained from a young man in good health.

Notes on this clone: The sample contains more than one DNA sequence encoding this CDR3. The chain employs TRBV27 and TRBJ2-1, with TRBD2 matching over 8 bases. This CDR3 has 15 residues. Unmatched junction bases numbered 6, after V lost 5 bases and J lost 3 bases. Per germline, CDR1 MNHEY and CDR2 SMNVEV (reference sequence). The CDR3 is CASSPTSGVYNEQFF. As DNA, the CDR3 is TGTGCCAGCAGTCCTACTAGCGGAGTCTACAATGAGCAGTTCTTC.

The chain's CDR3 is CASSPLPSGTGGTETNNEQFF. CDR3 sequence (DNA): TGCGCCAGCAGCCCGTTACCCTCCGGGACAGGGGGCACAGAAACGAACAATGAGCAGTTCTTC. The chain recombines TRBV4-1 with TRBJ2-1; 12 bases match TRBD1. V was pared by 4 bases and J by 5 bases, with 21 bases of the junction left unmatched. This CDR3 spans 21 amino acids. Per the germline V gene, CDR1 is MGHRA and CDR2 is YSYEKL.

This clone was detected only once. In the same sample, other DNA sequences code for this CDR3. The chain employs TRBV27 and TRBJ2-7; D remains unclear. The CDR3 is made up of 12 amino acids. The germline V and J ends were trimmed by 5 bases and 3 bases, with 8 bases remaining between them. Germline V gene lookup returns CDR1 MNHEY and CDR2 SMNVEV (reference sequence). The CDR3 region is CASSPSGYEQYF. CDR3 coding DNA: TGTGCCAGCAGTCCCAGTGGCTACGAGCAGTACTTC.

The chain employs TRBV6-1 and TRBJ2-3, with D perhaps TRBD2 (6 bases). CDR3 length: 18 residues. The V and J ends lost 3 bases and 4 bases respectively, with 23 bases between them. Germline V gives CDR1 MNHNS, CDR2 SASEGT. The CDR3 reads CASSEERVGSIAADTQYF. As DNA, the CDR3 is TGTGCCAGCAGTGAGGAGAGGGTTGGGAGTATAGCGGCAGATACGCAGTATTTT.

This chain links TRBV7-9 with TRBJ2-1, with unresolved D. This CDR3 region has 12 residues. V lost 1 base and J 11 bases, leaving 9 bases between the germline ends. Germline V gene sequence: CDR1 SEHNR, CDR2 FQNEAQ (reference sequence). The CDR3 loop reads CASSLDRIKQFF. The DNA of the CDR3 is TGTGCCAGCAGCTTAGACAGAATTAAGCAGTTCTTC.

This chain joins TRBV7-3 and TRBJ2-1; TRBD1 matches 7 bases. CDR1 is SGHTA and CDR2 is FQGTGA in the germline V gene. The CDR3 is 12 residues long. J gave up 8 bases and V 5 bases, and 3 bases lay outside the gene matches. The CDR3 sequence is CASSEQGHEQFF. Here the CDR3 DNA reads TGTGCCAGCAGCGAACAGGGGCATGAGCAGTTCTTC.

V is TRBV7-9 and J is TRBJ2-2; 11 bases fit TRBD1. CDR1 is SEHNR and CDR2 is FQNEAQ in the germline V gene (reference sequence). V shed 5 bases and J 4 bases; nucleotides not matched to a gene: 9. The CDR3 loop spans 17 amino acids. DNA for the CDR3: TGTGCCAGCAGCCCTCGGACAGGGGGCGAGGGCACCGGGGAGCTGTTTTTT. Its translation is CASSPRTGGEGTGELFF.

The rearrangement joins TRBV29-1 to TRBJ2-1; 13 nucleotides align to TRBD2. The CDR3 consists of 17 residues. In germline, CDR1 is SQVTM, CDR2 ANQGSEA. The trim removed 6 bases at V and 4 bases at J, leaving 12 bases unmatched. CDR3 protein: CSVRGTSGTGLYNEQFF. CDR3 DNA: TGCAGCGTGAGGGGGACTAGCGGGACGGGGCTGTACAATGAGCAGTTCTTC.

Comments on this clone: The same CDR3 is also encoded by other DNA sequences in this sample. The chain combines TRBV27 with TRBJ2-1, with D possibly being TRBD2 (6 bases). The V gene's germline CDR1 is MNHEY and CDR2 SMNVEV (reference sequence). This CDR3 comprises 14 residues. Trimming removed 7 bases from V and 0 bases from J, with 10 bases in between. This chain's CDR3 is CASMEGSSYNEQFF. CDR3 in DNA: TGTGCCAGCATGGAGGGGAGCTCCTACAATGAGCAGTTCTTC.

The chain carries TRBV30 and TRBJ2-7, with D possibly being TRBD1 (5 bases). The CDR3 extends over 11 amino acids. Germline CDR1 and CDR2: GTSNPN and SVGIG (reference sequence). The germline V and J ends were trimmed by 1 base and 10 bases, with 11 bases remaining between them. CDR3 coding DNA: TGTGCCTGGAGTGCCCTGGGGCCCCAGTACTTC. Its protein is CAWSALGPQYF. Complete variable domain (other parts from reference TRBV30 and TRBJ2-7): SQTIHQWPATLVQPVGSPLSLECTVEGTSNPNLYWYRQAAGRGLQLLFYSVGIGQISSEVPQNLSASRPQDRQFILSSKKLLLSDSGFYLCAWSALGPQYFGPGTRLTVT.

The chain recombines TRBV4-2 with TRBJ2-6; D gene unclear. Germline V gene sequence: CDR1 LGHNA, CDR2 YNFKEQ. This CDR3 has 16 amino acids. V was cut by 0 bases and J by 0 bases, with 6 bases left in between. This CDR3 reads CASSQEGNSGANVLTF. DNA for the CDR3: TGTGCCAGCAGCCAAGAAGGCAACTCTGGGGCCAACGTCCTGACTTTC.

The CDR3 spells CASSLFVGTAFNEQYF. The CDR3 DNA reads as TGTGCCAGCAGTTTATTCGTCGGGACAGCCTTTAACGAGCAGTACTTC. The rearrangement links TRBV27 to TRBJ2-7, with 7 bases aligning to TRBD1. The V gene's germline CDR1 is MNHEY and CDR2 SMNVEV (reference sequence). The ends lost 1 base at V and 5 bases at J; junction bases unmatched: 11. The length of the CDR3 is 16 residues.

The CDR3 loop is CASSWTADREQYF. CDR3 nucleotides: TGCGCCAGCAGCTGGACAGCGGATCGCGAGCAGTACTTC. This chain uses TRBV5-1 with TRBJ2-7; TRBD1 is a possible D gene (6 bases). Trimming took 3 bases from V and 6 from J, leaving 13 bases between them. Per germline, CDR1 SGHRS and CDR2 YFSETQ. CDR3 size: 13 residues.

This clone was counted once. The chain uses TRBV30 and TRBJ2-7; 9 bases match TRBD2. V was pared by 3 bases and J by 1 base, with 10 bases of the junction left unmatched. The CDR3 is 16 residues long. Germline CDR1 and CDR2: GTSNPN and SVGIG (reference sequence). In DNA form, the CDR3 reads TGTGCCTGGAGGCCGACTAGCGGTCCGTTTTCCTACGAGCAGTACTTC. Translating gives CAWRPTSGPFSYEQYF.

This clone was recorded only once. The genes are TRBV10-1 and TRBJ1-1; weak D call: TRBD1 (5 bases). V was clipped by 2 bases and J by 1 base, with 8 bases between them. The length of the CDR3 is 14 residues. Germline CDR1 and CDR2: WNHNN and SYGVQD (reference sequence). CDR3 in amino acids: CASSEEGTNTEAFF. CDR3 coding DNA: TGCGCCAGCAGTGAGGAAGGGACGAACACTGAAGCTTTCTTT.

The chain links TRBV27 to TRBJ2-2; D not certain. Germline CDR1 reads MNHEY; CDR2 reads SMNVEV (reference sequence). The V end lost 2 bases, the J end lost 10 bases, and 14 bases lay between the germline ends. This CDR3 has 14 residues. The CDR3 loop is CASSLGLAPEELFF. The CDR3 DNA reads TGTGCCAGCAGTTTAGGGTTGGCCCCGGAGGAGCTGTTTTTT.

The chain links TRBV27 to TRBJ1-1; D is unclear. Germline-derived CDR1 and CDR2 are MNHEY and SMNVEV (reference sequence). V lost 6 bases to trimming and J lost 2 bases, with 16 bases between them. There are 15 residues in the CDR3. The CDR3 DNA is TGTGCCAGCAGCACTGCGAATAAACCCAACACTGAAGCTTTCTTT. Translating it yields CASSTANKPNTEAFF.

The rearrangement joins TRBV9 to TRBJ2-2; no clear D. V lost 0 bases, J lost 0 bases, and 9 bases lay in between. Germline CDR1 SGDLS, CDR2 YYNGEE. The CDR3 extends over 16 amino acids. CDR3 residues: CASSVAHYPNTGELFF. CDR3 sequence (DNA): TGTGCCAGCAGCGTAGCCCACTATCCGAACACCGGGGAGCTGTTTTTT.

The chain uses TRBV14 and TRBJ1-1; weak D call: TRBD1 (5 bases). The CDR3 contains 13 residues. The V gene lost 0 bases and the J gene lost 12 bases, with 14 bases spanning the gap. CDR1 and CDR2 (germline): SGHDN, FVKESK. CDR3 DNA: TGTGCCAGCAGCCAAGATCTGGCAGGGCCCTCTTTCTTT. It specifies CASSQDLAGPSFF.

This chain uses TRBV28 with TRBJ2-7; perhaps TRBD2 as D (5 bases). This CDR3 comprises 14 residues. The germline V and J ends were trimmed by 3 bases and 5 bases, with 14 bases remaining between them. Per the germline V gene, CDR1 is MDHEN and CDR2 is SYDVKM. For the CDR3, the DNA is TGTGCCAGCAGTTTTAGGGAGATTAGGGACGAGCAGTACTTC. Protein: CASSFREIRDEQYF.

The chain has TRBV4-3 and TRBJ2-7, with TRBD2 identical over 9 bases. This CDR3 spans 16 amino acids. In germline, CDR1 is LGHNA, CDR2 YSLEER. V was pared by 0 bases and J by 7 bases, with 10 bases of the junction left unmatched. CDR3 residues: CASSQETGTSFGEQYF. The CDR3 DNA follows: TGCGCCAGCAGCCAAGAGACCGGGACTAGCTTCGGGGAGCAGTACTTC.

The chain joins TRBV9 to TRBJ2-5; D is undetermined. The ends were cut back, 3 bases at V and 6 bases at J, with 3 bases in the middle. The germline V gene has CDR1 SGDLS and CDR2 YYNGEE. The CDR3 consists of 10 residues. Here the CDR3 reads CASSGQTQYF. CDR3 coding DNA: TGTGCCAGCAGCGGTCAGACCCAGTACTTC.

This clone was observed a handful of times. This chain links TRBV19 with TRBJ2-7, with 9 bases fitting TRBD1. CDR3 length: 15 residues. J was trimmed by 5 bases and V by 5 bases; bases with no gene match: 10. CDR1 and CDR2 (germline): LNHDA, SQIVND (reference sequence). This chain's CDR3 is CASSLDRGILHEQYF. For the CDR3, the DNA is TGTGCCAGTAGTCTTGACAGGGGGATCCTGCACGAGCAGTACTTC. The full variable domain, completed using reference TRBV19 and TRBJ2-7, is DGGITQSPKYLFRKEGQNVTLSCEQNLNHDAMYWYRQDPGQGLRLIYYSQIVNDFQKGDIAEGYSVSREKKESFPLTVTSAQKNPTAFYLCASSLDRGILHEQYFGPGTRLTVT.

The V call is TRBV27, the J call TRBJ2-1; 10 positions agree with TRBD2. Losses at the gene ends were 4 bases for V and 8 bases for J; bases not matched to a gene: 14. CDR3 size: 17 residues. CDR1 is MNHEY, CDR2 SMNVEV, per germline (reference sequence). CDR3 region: CASSSRGLAGDFYEQFF. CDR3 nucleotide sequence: TGTGCCAGCAGTTCCCGCGGGCTAGCGGGAGATTTCTATGAGCAGTTCTTC.

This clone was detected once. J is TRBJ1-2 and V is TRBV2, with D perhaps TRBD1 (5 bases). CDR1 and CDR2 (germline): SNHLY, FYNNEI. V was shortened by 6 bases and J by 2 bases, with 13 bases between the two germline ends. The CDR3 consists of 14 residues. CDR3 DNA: TGTGCCAGCAGCCCTTTGGGGCAGAACTATGGCTACACCTTC. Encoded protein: CASSPLGQNYGYTF.

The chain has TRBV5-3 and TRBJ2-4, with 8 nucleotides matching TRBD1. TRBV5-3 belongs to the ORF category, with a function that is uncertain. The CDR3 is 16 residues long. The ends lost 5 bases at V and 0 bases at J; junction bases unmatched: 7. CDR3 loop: CARSLEDREAKNIQYF. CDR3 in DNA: TGTGCCAGAAGTCTGGAGGACAGGGAAGCCAAAAACATTCAGTACTTC.

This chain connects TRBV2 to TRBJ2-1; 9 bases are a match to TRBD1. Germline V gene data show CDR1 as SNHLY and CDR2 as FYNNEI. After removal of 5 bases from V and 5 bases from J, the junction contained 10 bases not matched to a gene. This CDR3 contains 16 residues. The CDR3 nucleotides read TGTGCCAGCAGTCAGAGTACAGGGGGCGGGGACAATGAGCAGTTCTTC. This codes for CASSQSTGGGDNEQFF.

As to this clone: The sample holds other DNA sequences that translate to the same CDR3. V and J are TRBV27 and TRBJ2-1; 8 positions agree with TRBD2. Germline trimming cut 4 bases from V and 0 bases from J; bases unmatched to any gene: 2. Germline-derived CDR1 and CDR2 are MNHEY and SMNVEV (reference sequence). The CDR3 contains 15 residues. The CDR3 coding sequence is TGTGCCAGCAGTTCAAGCGGGAGCTCCTACAATGAGCAGTTCTTC. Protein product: CASSSSGSSYNEQFF.